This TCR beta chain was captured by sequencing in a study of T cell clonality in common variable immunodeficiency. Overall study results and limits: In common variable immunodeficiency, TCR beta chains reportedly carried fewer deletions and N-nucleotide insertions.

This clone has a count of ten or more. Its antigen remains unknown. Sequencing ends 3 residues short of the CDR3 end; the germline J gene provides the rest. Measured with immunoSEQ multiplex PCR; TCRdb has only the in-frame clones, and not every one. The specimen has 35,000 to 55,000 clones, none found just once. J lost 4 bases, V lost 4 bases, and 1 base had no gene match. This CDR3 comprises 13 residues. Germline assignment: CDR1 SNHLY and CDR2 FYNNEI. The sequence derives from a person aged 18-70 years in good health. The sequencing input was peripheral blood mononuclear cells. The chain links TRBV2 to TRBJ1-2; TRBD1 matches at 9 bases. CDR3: CASSATGGYGYTF. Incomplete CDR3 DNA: TGTGCCAGCAGTGCGACAGGGGGCTATGGC.